A single T cell receptor beta chain is shown here with its context. Data came from immunoSEQ multiplex PCR; TCRdb stores just in-frame clones and leaves some out. The profile shows roughly 100,000 clones, about 80% of them singletons. These data belong to a study of blood T cell repertoires in COVID-19. Per germline, CDR1 SGHDN and CDR2 FVKESK. The CDR3 sequence is 15 residues long. Trimming cost V 4 bases and J 6 bases, with 17 bases left between them. The sample taken for sequencing was peripheral blood. The J gene is TRBJ2-3, the V gene TRBV14; D is possibly TRBD2 (6 bases). The TCR originated in a woman between 65 and 79 years old with acute or convalescent COVID-19. In DNA, the CDR3 is TGTGCCAGCAGCCGCGGGACCCCGAGTTTTGATACGCAGTATTTT. It codes for CASSRGTPSFDTQYF.